This is a list of T cell receptor beta chains from one sample in a study of monozygotic twins with cystic fibrosis. Repertoires were generated with immunoSEQ multiplex PCR, while TCRdb's copy carries only in-frame clones and drops some. The data hold about 9,500 clones, with 98% to 99% observed a single time. The sequenced sample was blood. These receptor sequences come from a girl aged 2-10 years with cystic fibrosis. CDR3s include the opening cysteine and the closing phenylalanine or tryptophan. The order of the fields is CDR3 length, D gene, clone size, V gene, J gene, CDR3 protein, CDR3 DNA. A D gene is named only where the DNA matches it firmly. Clone sizes are given selectively: once, few, many, or a class where the clone is expanded.

13	TRBD2	NA	TRBV7-3	TRBJ2-1	CASSPIAGNEQFF	TGTGCCAGCAGCCCCATAGCGGGAAACGAGCAGTTCTTC
16	TRBD2	NA	TRBV2	TRBJ2-7	CASSEGPAGGRYEQYF	TGTGCCAGCAGTGAAGGCCCCGCGGGAGGGAGGTACGAGCAGTACTTC
14	NA	NA	TRBV7-2	TRBJ1-2	CASSPPGRNYGYTF	TGTGCCAGCAGCCCGCCGGGGCGGAACTATGGCTACACCTTC
15	TRBD2	NA	TRBV6-5	TRBJ2-1	CASTDGRSSYNEQFF	TGTGCCAGCACCGACGGGAGGTCCTCCTACAATGAGCAGTTCTTC
11	NA	NA	TRBV14	TRBJ2-7	CASSQGGAQYF	TGTGCCAGCAGCCAAGGGGGTGCGCAGTACTTC
11	NA	NA	TRBV30	TRBJ1-2	CAWSENYGYTF	TGTGCCTGGAGTGAGAACTATGGCTACACCTTC
15	NA	NA	TRBV21-1	TRBJ2-3	CASRKEVKSTDTQYF	TGTGCCAGCAGGAAAGAGGTGAAGAGCACAGATACGCAGTATTTT
16	TRBD1	NA	TRBV5-1	TRBJ1-4	CASSLDRPGQGGKLFF	TGCGCCAGCAGCTTGGATAGGCCGGGACAGGGAGGAAAACTGTTTTTT
14	TRBD1	NA	TRBV6-1	TRBJ1-5	CASSVTGPNQPQHF	TGTGCCAGCAGTGTGACAGGGCCTAATCAGCCCCAGCATTTT
15	TRBD2	NA	TRBV5-8	TRBJ2-7	CASSTGLAGAHEQYF	TGTGCCAGCAGCACCGGACTAGCGGGAGCCCACGAGCAGTACTTC
14	TRBD1	NA	TRBV5-1	TRBJ2-7	CASSPRDRGYEQYF	TGCGCCAGCAGCCCGCGGGACAGGGGATACGAGCAGTACTTC
13	NA	NA	TRBV7-8	TRBJ1-5	CASSLNSNQPQHF	TGTGCCAGCAGCTTAAATAGCAATCAGCCCCAGCATTTT
13	NA	NA	TRBV6-4	TRBJ1-1	CASSDSRYAEAFF	TGTGCCAGCAGTGACTCGAGGTACGCTGAAGCTTTCTTT
14	NA	NA	TRBV30	TRBJ2-3	CAYTTRGRTDTQYF	TGTGCCTACACCACTAGGGGACGTACAGATACGCAGTATTTT
13	NA	NA	TRBV6-1	TRBJ2-7	CASSADYRAEQYF	TGTGCCAGCAGTGCCGATTACAGAGCCGAGCAGTACTTC
15	TRBD2	NA	TRBV27	TRBJ2-7	CASARRSGITDEQYF	TGTGCCAGCGCCCGCCGCAGCGGGATTACGGACGAGCAGTACTTC
14	NA	NA	TRBV5-4	TRBJ2-7	CASSLEVGGHEQYF	TGTGCCAGCAGCTTGGAAGTAGGGGGTCACGAGCAGTACTTC
12	NA	NA	TRBV19	TRBJ1-2	CATTGLHYGYTF	TGTGCCACAACAGGGTTACACTATGGCTACACCTTC
14	TRBD1	once	TRBV29-1	TRBJ1-1	CSAKGAGDRTEAFF	TGCAGTGCTAAGGGGGCAGGGGATCGGACTGAAGCTTTCTTT
15	NA	NA	TRBV25-1	TRBJ1-2	CASSGLWTGAYGYTF	TGTGCCAGCAGTGGGCTTTGGACGGGAGCCTATGGCTACACCTTC
15	TRBD2	NA	TRBV5-1	TRBJ2-7	CASSSRRGGDHEQYF	TGCGCCAGCAGCTCACGACGGGGGGGTGACCACGAGCAGTACTTC
16	NA	NA	TRBV7-8	TRBJ1-5	CASSLVWGEGNQPQHF	TGTGCCAGCAGCTTAGTATGGGGGGAGGGCAATCAGCCCCAGCATTTT
14	NA	NA	TRBV19	TRBJ1-1	CASSIEGLNTEAFF	TGTGCCAGTAGTATAGAGGGGCTGAACACTGAAGCTTTCTTT
13	NA	NA	TRBV5-6	TRBJ1-2	CASSPNRRYGYTF	TGTGCCAGCAGCCCCAACAGGAGGTATGGCTACACCTTC
14	NA	NA	TRBV18	TRBJ2-7	CASSRTAVRYEQYF	TGTGCCAGCTCAAGGACGGCAGTCCGCTACGAGCAGTACTTC
14	NA	NA	TRBV27	TRBJ1-5	CASSSRAGTGAQHF	TGTGCCAGCAGTTCCCGGGCAGGGACGGGGGCCCAGCATTTT
14	NA	NA	TRBV7-9	TRBJ1-2	CASSLQGTNYGYTF	TGTGCCAGCAGCTTACAGGGGACTAACTATGGCTACACCTTC
12	NA	NA	TRBV30	TRBJ2-3	CAWSSLGLAQYF	TGTGCCTGGAGTAGTTTAGGGTTGGCTCAGTATTTT
15	NA	NA	TRBV13	TRBJ1-3	CASSLGTDSGNTIYF	TGTGCCAGCAGCTTAGGGACGGACTCTGGAAACACCATATATTTT
16	TRBD1	NA	TRBV18	TRBJ2-2	CASSPGQGAITGELFF	TGTGCCAGCTCACCAGGACAGGGGGCCATCACCGGGGAGCTGTTTTTT
13	NA	NA	TRBV10-1	TRBJ1-1	CASSGTLNTEAFF	TGCGCCAGCAGTGGGACTCTGAACACTGAAGCTTTCTTT
13	TRBD1	NA	TRBV6-6	TRBJ1-3	CASSGRGLNTIYF	TGTGCCAGCAGCGGGAGGGGGCTTAACACCATATATTTT